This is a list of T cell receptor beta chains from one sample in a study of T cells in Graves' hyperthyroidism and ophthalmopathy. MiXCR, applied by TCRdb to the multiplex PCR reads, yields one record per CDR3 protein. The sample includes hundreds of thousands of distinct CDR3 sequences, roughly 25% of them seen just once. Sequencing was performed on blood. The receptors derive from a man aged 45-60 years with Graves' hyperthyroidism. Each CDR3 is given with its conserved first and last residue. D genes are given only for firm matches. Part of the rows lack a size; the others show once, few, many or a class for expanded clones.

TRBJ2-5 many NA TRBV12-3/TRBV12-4 CASSLKETQYF TGTGCCAGCAGCTTAAAAGAGACCCAGTACTTC
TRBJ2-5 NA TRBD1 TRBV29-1 CSVGTGQTQYF TGCAGCGTAGGGACAGGGCAGACCCAGTACTTC
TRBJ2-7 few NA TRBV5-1 CASSLSGKVSYEQYF TGCGCCAGCAGCTTGTCAGGGAAGGTCTCCTACGAGCAGTACTTC
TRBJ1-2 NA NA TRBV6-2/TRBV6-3 CASSYGPAANYGYTF TGTGCCAGCAGTTACGGGCCAGCAGCTAACTATGGCTACACCTTC
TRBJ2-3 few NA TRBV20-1 CSAKSAGDTQYF TGCAGTGCTAAGTCGGCGGGAGATACGCAGTATTTT
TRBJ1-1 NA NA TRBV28 CASSANKIATGPEAFF TGTGCCAGCAGTGCCAATAAAATCGCGACAGGCCCTGAAGCTTTCTTT
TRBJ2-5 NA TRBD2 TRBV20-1 CSASPQLAGPQETQYF TGCAGTGCTAGCCCCCAACTAGCGGGGCCACAAGAGACCCAGTACTTC
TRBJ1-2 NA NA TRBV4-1 CASSQGGIYGYTF TGCGCCAGCAGCCAAGGAGGGATCTATGGCTACACCTTC
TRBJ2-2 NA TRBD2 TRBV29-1 CSVAGGAGTGELFF TGCAGCGTTGCGGGAGGGGCGGGCACCGGGGAGCTGTTTTTT
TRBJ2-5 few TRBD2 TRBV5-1 CASQRGGPETQYF TGCGCCAGCCAGCGGGGGGGCCCAGAGACCCAGTACTTC
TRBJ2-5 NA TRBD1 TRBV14 CASSYDRVLEETQYF TGTGCCAGCAGCTACGACAGGGTGCTTGAGGAGACCCAGTACTTC
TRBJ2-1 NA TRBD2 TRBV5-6 CASSLASSGSYNEQFF TGTGCCAGCAGCTTGGCGAGTAGCGGGAGCTACAATGAGCAGTTCTTC
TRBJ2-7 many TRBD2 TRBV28 CASLSSGSSYEQYF TGTGCCAGCCTCTCTAGCGGGAGCTCCTACGAGCAGTACTTC
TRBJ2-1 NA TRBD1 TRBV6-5 CASSYRGTAYNEQFF TGTGCCAGCAGTTACCGAGGGACAGCTTACAATGAGCAGTTCTTC
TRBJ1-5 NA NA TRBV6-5 CASSYEGVKRYQPQHF TGTGCCAGCAGTTACGAGGGGGTAAAACGGTATCAGCCCCAGCATTTT
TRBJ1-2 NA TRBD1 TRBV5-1 CASSLVDRNYGYTF TGCGCCAGCAGCTTGGTGGACAGGAACTATGGCTACACCTTC
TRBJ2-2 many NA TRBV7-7 CASSLTRNTGELFF TGTGCCAGCAGCTTAACTAGGAACACCGGGGAGCTGTTTTTT
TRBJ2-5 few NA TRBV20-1 CSANLDGWETQYF TGCAGTGCAAATCTGGACGGTTGGGAGACCCAGTACTTC
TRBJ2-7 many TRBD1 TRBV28 CASSPNWTGKNEQYF TGTGCCAGCAGTCCCAATTGGACAGGGAAGAACGAGCAGTACTTC
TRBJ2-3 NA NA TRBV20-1 CSASGSPWMTDTQYF TGCAGTGCTTCTGGCTCTCCGTGGATGACAGATACGCAGTATTTT
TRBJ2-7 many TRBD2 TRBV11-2 CASSSSGRGGWEQYF TGTGCCAGCAGCTCTAGCGGGAGAGGGGGTTGGGAGCAGTACTTC
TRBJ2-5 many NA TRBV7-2 CASSPRDWSQETQYF TGTGCCAGCAGCCCCCGGGACTGGAGCCAAGAGACCCAGTACTTC
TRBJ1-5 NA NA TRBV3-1 CASSQEANQPQHF TGTGCCAGCAGCCAAGAGGCGAATCAGCCCCAGCATTTT
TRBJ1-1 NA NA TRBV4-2 CASSQAPGPQAFF TGTGCCAGCAGCCAAGCACCGGGACCGCAAGCTTTCTTT
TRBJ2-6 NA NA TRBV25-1 CASSESGPLSGANVLTF TGTGCCAGCAGTGAATCAGGACCACTATCTGGGGCCAACGTCCTGACTTTC
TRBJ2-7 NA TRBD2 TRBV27 CASSSRLAGDYYEQYF TGTGCCAGCAGTTCCCGGCTAGCGGGAGATTATTACGAGCAGTACTTC
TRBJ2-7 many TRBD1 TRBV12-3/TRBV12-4 CASSSTGGLKEQYF TGTGCCAGCAGTTCCACAGGGGGCTTGAAAGAGCAGTACTTC
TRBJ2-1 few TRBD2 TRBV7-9 CASSPWTSGRAKGSWEQFF TGTGCCAGCAGCCCGTGGACTAGCGGGAGGGCCAAGGGGTCGTGGGAGCAGTTCTTC
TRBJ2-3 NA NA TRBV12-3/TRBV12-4 CASSLSGFSEDTQYF TGTGCCAGCAGTCTTAGCGGTTTCTCGGAAGATACGCAGTATTTT
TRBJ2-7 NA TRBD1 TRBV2 CASKRQGYEQYF TGTGCCAGCAAGAGACAGGGCTACGAGCAGTACTTC
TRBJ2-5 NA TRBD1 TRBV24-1 CATSGGQGARETQYF TGTGCCACCAGTGGCGGCCAGGGGGCTCGAGAGACCCAGTACTTC
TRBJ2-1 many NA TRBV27 CASAPLSTGSNEQFF TGTGCCAGCGCTCCTCTATCTACAGGGAGCAATGAGCAGTTCTTC
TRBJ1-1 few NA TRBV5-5 CASSSFEGLSMNTEAFF TGTGCCAGCAGCTCTTTTGAAGGATTGAGCATGAACACTGAAGCTTTCTTT
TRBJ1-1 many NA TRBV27 CASREGARGDTEAFF TGTGCCAGCAGGGAAGGGGCGAGGGGAGACACTGAAGCTTTCTTT
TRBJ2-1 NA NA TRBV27 CASSLFWGSYNEQIF TGTGCCAGCAGTTTATTTTGGGGCTCCTACAATGAGCAGATCTTC
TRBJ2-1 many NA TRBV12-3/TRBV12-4 CASSSTGYNEQFF TGTGCCAGCAGTTCCACAGGGTACAATGAGCAGTTCTTC
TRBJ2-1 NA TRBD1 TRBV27 CASGGTGSYNEQFF TGTGCCAGCGGTGGGACAGGGTCCTACAATGAGCAGTTCTTC
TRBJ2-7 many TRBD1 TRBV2 CASSEDRGWEQYF TGTGCCAGCAGTGAGGACAGGGGTTGGGAGCAGTACTTC
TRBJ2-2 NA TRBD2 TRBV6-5 CASSYGTSGTGELFF TGTGCCAGCAGTTACGGGACTAGTGGCACCGGGGAGCTGTTTTTT
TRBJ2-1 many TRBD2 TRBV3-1 CASSDGLAESSYNEQFF TGTGCCAGCAGCGATGGACTAGCGGAGAGCTCCTACAATGAGCAGTTCTTC
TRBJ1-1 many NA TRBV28 CASSNGQLVLNTEAFF TGTGCCAGCAGCAACGGACAGCTTGTATTGAACACTGAAGCTTTCTTT